This T cell receptor beta chain was sequenced during a study of blood T cells in healthy people across ages. Points from the study as a whole: No conclusive comparison of naive versus antigen-experienced cells was possible with unsorted PBMCs. Comparison with aged donors showed that long-lived donors had more naive CD4+ cells and higher diversity.

Germline V gene data show CDR1 as DFQATT and CDR2 as SNEGSKA (reference sequence). Trimming cost V 3 bases and J 2 bases, with 1 base left between them. The CDR3 length is 10 residues. The sample holds a few counts of this clonotype. No antigen is known for it. Russia was home to the donors, healthy Caucasian individuals aged roughly 6 to 95. Then a second PCR, running about 6 to 11 cycles, was carried out with a sample-barcoded 5' primer and a J-beta primer mix. TCRdb re-derived calls from the 5' RACE reads in MiXCR, one entry per CDR3 protein. This sample has under 850,000 distinct CDR3 sequences, with under 40% found just once.

This receptor was taken from a young man in good health. The specimen was blood. The gene calls are TRBV20-1 and TRBJ1-2; D not certain. The CDR3, as DNA: TGCAGTGCTAGCAACTATGGCTACACCTTC. This codes for CSASNYGYTF.